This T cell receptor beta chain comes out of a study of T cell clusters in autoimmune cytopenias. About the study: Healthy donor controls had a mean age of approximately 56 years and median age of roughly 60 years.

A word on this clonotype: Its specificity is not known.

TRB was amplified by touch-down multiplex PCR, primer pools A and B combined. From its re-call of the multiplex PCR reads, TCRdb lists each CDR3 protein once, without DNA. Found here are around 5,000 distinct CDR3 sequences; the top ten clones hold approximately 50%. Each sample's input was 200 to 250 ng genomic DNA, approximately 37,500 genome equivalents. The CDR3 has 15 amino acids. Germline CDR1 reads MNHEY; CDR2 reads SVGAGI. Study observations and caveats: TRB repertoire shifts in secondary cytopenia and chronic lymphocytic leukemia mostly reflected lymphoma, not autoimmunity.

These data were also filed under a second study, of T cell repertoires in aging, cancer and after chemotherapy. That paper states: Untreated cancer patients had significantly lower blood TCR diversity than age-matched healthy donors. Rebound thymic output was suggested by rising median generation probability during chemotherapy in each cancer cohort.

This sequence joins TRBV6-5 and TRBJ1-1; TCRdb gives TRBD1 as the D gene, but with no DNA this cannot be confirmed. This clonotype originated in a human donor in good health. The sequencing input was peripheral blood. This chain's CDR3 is CASSYAPQGNTEAFF.